This TCR beta chain comes out of a study of CD8+ T cells in alopecia areata. In the study overall: Severity scores in treated patients reflected the percentage of scalp affected. Study outcomes and limitations: For patients receiving tofacitinib, scalp clonality and expanded CD8+ clones among the top 100 significantly decreased.

Once RNA had been extracted, it was reverse transcribed into cDNA to act as the sequencing template. The repertoire was sequenced with immunoSEQ multiplex PCR; TCRdb's copy has only in-frame clones and lacks some. The table lists approximately 210,000 clones, 64% of them singletons. The germline V and J ends were trimmed by 6 bases and 5 bases, with 19 bases remaining between them. The CDR3 contains 15 residues. Germline CDR1 reads SGHAT; CDR2 reads FQNNGV. The table lists this clone with a few counts. What it recognizes is unknown. As to treatment: oral pan-JAK inhibitor, 5-10 mg twice daily. From alopecia areata patients, lesional scalp punch biopsies and peripheral blood were collected.

The rearrangement uses TRBV11-2 and TRBJ1-2; tentatively, D is TRBD1 (6 bases). Sequencing was performed on CD4+ T cells sorted from blood, taken at week 49, from a patient treated with tofacitinib. The receptor's source is a human donor with alopecia areata. The CDR3, as DNA: TGTGCCAGCAGACCTACAGGGAGGGAATGGTATGGCTACACCTTC. It encodes CASRPTGREWYGYTF.